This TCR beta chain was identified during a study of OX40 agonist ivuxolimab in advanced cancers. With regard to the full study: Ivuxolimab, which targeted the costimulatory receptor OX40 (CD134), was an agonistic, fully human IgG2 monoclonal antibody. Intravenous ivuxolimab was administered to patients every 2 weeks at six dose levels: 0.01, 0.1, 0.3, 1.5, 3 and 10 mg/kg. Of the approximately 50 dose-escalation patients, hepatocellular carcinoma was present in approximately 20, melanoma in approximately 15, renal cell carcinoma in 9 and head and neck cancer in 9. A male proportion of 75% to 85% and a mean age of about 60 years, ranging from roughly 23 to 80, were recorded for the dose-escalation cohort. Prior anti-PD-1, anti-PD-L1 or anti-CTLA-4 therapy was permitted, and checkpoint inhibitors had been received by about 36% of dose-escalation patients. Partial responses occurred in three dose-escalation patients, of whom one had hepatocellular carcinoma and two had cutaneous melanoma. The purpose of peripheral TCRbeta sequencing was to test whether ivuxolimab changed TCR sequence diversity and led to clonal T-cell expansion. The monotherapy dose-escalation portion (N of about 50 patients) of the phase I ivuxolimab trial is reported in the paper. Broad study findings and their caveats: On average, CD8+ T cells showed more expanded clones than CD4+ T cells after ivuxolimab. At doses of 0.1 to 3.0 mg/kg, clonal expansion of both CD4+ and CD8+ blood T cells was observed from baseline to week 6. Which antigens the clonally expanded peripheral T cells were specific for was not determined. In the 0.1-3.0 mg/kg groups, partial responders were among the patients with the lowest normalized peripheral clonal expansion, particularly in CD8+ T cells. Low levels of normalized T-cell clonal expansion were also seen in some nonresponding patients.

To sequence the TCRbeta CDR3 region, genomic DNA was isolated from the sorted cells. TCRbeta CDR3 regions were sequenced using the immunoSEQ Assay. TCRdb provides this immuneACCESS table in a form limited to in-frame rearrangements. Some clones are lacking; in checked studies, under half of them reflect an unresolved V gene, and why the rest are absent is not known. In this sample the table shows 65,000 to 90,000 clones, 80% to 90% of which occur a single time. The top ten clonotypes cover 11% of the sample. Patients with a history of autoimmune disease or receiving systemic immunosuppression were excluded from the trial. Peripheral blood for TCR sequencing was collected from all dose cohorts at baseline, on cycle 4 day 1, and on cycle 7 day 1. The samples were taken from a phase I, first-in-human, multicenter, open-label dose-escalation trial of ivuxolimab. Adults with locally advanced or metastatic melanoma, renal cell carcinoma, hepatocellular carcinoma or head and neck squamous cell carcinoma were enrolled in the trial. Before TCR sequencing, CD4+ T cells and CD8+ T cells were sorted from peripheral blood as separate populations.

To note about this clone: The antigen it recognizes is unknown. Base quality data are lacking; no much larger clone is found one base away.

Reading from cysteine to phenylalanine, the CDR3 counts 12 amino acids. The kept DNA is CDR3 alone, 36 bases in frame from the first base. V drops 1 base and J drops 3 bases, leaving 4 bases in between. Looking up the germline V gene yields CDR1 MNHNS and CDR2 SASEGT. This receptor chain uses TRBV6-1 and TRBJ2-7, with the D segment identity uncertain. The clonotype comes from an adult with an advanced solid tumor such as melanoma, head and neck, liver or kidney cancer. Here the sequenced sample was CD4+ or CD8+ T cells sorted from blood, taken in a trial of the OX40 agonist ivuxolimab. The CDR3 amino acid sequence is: CASSEGGYEQYF. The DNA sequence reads TGTGCCAGCAGTGAAGGGGGCTACGAGCAGTACTTC.